The sequence of this T cell receptor beta chain was determined in a study of CD8+ T cells in alopecia areata. Study context: Treated patients received oral tofacitinib, 5 to 10 mg twice daily. Severity among treated patients was scored by the percentage of scalp area affected. The study's findings and limits: Patients showed less clear TCR sequence sharing than mice, possibly partly because of HLA diversity.

This clone was observed a handful of times. Its antigen is undetermined. The germline gives CDR1 SQVTM, CDR2 ANQGSEA. The CDR3 sequence is 14 residues long. Trimming cost V 5 bases and J 7 bases, with 18 bases left between them. Extracted RNA was reverse transcribed into cDNA, the sequencing template. Generated by immunoSEQ multiplex PCR, the TCRdb table keeps only in-frame clones and is missing some. The table shows 130,000 or so clones, with around 83% occurring only once. Treatment denoted: oral pan-JAK inhibitor, 5-10 mg twice daily. Patients with alopecia areata provided lesional scalp punch biopsies as well as peripheral blood.

This clonotype was sampled from a human donor with alopecia areata. This chain joins TRBV29-1 and TRBJ2-1; D remains ambiguous. Source: CD8+ T cells sorted from blood, taken at week 4, from a patient treated with tofacitinib. CDR3 region: CSVPHFISRNEQFF. The CDR3 DNA reads as TGCAGCGTTCCGCACTTCATATCGAGAAATGAGCAGTTCTTC.